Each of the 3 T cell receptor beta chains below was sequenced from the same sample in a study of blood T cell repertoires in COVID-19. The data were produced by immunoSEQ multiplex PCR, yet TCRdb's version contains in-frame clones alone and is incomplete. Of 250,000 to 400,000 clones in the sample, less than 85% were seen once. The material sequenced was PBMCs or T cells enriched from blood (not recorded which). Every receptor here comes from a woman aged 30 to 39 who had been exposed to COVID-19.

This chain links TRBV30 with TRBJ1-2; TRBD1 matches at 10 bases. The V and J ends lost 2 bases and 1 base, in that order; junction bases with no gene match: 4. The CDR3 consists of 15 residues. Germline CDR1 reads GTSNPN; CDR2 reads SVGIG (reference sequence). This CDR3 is CAWSYRDRGNYGYTF. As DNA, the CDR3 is TGTGCCTGGAGTTACCGGGACAGGGGTAACTATGGCTACACCTTC.

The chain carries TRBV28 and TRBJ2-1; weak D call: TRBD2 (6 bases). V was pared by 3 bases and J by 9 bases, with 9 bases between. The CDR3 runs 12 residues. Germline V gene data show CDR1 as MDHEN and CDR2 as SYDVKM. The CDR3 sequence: CASSLAGTEQFF. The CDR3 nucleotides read TGTGCCAGCAGTTTGGCGGGGACTGAGCAGTTCTTC. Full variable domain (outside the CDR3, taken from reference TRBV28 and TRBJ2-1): DVKVTQSSRYLVKRTGEKVFLECVQDMDHENMFWYRQDPGLGLRLIYFSYDVKMKEKGDIPEGYSVSREKKERFSLILESASTNQTSMYLCASSLAGTEQFFGPGTRLTVL.

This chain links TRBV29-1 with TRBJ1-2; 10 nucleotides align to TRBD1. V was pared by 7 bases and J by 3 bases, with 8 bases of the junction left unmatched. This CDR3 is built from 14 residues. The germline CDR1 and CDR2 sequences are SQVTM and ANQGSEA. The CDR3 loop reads CSDRDRGIDYGYTF. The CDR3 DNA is TGCAGCGATCGGGACAGGGGTATTGACTATGGCTACACCTTC.